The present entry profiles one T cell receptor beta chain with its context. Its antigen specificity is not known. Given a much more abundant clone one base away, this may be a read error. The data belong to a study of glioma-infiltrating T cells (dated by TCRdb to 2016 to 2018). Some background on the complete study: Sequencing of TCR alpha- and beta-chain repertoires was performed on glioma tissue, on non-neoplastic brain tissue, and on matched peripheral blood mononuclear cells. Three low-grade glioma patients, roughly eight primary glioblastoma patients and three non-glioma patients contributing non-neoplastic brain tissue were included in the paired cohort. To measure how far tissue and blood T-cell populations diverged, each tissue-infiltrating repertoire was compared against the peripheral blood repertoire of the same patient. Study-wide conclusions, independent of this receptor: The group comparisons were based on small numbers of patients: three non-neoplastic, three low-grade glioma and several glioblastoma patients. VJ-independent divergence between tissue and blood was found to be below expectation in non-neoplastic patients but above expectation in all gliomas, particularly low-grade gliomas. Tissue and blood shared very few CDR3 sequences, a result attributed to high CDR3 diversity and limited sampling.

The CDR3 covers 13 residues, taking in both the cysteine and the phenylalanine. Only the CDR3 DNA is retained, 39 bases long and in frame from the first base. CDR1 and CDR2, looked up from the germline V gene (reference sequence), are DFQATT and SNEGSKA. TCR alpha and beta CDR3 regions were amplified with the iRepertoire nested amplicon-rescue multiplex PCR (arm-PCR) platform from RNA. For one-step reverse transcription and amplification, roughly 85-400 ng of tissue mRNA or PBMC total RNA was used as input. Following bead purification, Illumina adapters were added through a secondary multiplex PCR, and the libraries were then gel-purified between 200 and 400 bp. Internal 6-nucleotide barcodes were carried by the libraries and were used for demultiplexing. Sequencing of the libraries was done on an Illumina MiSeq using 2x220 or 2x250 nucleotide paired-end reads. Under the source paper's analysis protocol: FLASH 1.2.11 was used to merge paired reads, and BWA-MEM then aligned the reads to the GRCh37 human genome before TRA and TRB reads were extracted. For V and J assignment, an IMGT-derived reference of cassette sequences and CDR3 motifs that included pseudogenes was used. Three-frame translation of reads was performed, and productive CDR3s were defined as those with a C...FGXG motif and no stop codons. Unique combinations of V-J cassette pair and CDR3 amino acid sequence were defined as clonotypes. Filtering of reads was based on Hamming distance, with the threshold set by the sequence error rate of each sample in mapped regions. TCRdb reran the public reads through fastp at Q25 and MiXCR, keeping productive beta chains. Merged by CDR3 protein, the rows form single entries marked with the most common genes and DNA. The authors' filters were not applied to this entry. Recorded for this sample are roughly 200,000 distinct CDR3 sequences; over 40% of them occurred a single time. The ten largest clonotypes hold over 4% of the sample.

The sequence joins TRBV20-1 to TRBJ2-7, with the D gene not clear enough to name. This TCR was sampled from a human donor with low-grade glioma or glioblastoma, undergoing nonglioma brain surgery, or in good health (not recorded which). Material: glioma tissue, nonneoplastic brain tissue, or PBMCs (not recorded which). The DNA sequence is TGCAGTGATAGAGACCACATCTACTACGAGCAGTACTTC. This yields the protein CSDRDHIYYEQYF.